This paragraph covers one T cell receptor beta chain sequence. Its specific antigen is unknown. Base qualities are not at hand, and no much larger clone is one base apart. In the ophthalmopathy patients, disease was moderately to severely active, with a Clinical Activity Score of 3 or more, a NOSPECS grade of 4 or more, and a duration of less than 3 months. Exclusion was applied to patients with uncontrolled infections, other autoimmune diseases, pregnancy or lactation. Diagnoses relied on clinical symptoms, serum thyroxine and TRAb, thyroid ultrasound and orbital computed tomography. PBMCs were separated from under 12 ml of fresh peripheral blood using Ficoll-Paque density gradient centrifugation. Trizol reagent was used to extract total RNA, and RNA quality was then checked on an Agilent 2100 Bioanalyzer. The TCR beta CDR3 regions were amplified from RNA transcripts. For the first round of RT-PCR on the TCR CDR3, the HTBI primer set was used together with the Qiagen OneStep RT-PCR kit. Libraries were constructed in a second round of multiplex PCR, after which size selection and purification were carried out. The libraries were sequenced on an Illumina HiSeq2000 using paired-end 100 bp reads. Concerning the study's data processing: SOAPnuke was used to process the raw data, removing reads that contained adapters or uncalled bases, had a mean Phred below 15, or lacked an exact match to the constant primer or identifier. COPE v1.2.5 was used to merge the high-quality paired reads, and each unique nucleotide sequence was defined as a clonotype. MiTCR v1.1 was used to align the clonotypes against IMGT TRBV, TRBD and TRBJ reference segments. Analysis was restricted to V-J combinations with a frequency above 0.0001, which covered roughly 99% of repertoires. The TCS score was defined as F50 (clonal expansion) divided by E x V (chaos), with BLOSUM62-based TCRdist calculated between CDR3 peptides within each V-J. Welch's t-statistics and random forest reduced around 520 V-J features to roughly 13, which were used in a naive Bayes classifier (R e1071). TCRdb passed the public sequencing reads through fastp at Q25 and MiXCR, retaining productive beta sequences. Rows are combined by CDR3 protein, so each entry shows the most common genes and DNA. The V and J calls follow TCRdb's processing rather than the paper's. The sample table shows some 490,000 distinct CDR3 sequences, and about 20% are seen once. Approximately 49% of the sample comes from the top ten.

The data are from a study of T cells in Graves' hyperthyroidism and ophthalmopathy (dated by TCRdb to the late 2010s). Concerning the study at large: Peripheral blood samples were taken at initial diagnosis, before any treatment was given. For training and testing, the 100 or so patients in the discovery cohort were randomly divided in a 7:3 ratio. In addition, the study compared T-cell repertoires in thyroid tissue and in blood from six Graves' hyperthyroidism patients. After sampling, hyperthyroidism patients received methimazole starting at 30 mg daily, and ophthalmopathy patients received high-dose intravenous methylprednisolone. To identify TCR V-J signatures that set the groups apart, the researchers used a discovery cohort of roughly 100 patients, made up of approximately 43 with Graves' ophthalmopathy and 57 with stable Graves' hyperthyroidism. The paper describes TCR Vbeta CDR3 sequencing of around 130 peripheral blood samples, made up of some 42 ophthalmopathy patients, around 73 hyperthyroidism patients and around 17 progressor patients. An independent validation cohort of about 19 hyperthyroidism patients and some 15 patients who later progressed to ophthalmopathy tested prospective prediction of ophthalmopathy.

Results the study describes overall, beyond this receptor: No statistical method was used to set the sample size in advance, and investigators knew the group allocation. Blood samples also contained most of the expanded thyroid clonotypes (frequency above 0.001), which suggests that blood repertoires may reflect thyroid immune responses. A model built on a 13 V-J signature distinguished ophthalmopathy from stable hyperthyroidism, reaching 87.88% sensitivity and around 82% specificity in cross-validation and 80%/75% in testing. In validation, the model predicted progression to ophthalmopathy a median of 6.5 months before onset, with about 67% sensitivity and 72.22% specificity.

The TCR originated in a woman between 70 and 85 years old with Graves' ophthalmopathy. The sequencing sample was made of blood.

The CDR3 here reads CASSPRTSGFKETQYF. The nucleotides are TGTGCCAGCAGCCCACGGACTAGCGGGTTTAAAGAGACCCAGTACTTC. In this chain, TRBV7-2 is recombined with TRBJ2-5; TRBD2 fits 11 bases in the junction. CDR1 and CDR2, per the germline V gene, are SGHTA and FQGNSA. The CDR3 spans 16 residues, from the cysteine through the phenylalanine. Only CDR3 DNA is held: 48 bases, read in frame from base 1. Here V drops 5 bases and J drops 3 bases, and the junction holds 8 bases not matched to any gene.